Listed below are T cell receptor beta chains from one sample, sequenced in a study of T cell clonotyping in hematopoietic cell transplantation. Produced via immunoSEQ multiplex PCR; TCRdb's table is partial and in-frame only. The sample has fewer than 50,000 clones, around 94% seen once. Input material: peripheral blood mononuclear cells. Receptors were obtained from a woman in her forties or fifties in good health. Some clones in this sample may be carry-over from other donors' samples. Each CDR3 is given with its conserved first and last residue. D genes are given only for firm matches. Clone size is stated in some rows and not others, as once, few, many or a class when expanded.

16,TRBJ1-6,NA,NA,TRBV4-1,CASSQEMGHWELPLHF,TGCGCCAGCAGCCAAGAAATGGGGCATTGGGAACTGCCCCTCCACTTT
14,TRBJ1-1,NA,NA,TRBV10-3,CAISDPTGGTEAFF,TGTGCCATCAGTGACCCGACCGGGGGAACTGAAGCTTTCTTT
14,TRBJ2-5,NA,NA,TRBV4-2,CASSQVPQVETQYF,TGTGCCAGCAGCCAAGTCCCTCAGGTGGAGACCCAGTACTTC
15,TRBJ2-3,NA,NA,TRBV11-3,CASSPRTGITDTQYF,TGTGCCAGCAGCCCTCGGACGGGAATCACAGATACGCAGTATTTT
14,TRBJ1-5,NA,NA,TRBV9,CASSVGLGNQPQHF,TGTGCCAGCAGCGTAGGACTGGGCAATCAGCCCCAGCATTTT
13,TRBJ1-1,NA,NA,TRBV5-6,CASSFGRNTEAFF,TGTGCCAGCAGCTTCGGGAGGAACACTGAAGCTTTCTTT
15,TRBJ2-1,NA,NA,TRBV6-5,CASSPPRQVHNEQFF,TGTGCCAGCAGCCCCCCTCGACAGGTCCACAATGAGCAGTTCTTC
13,TRBJ2-1,NA,NA,TRBV7-2,CASSPRITNEQFF,TGTGCCAGCAGCCCACGGATAACCAATGAGCAGTTCTTC
14,TRBJ2-2,NA,NA,TRBV25-1,CASRQPANTGELFF,TGTGCCAGCAGGCAGCCAGCGAACACCGGGGAGCTGTTTTTT
14,TRBJ1-6,NA,NA,TRBV7-2,CASSRTGDSPPLHF,TGTGCCAGCAGCCGGACCGGCGATAGCCCACCCCTCCACTTT
17,TRBJ1-3,NA,NA,TRBV7-2,CASSLVGGARSGNTIYF,TGTGCCAGCAGCTTAGTGGGGGGGGCCCGCTCTGGAAACACCATATATTTT
12,TRBJ2-1,NA,NA,TRBV6-6,CASSYGADPQFF,TGTGCCAGCAGTTACGGCGCGGACCCTCAGTTCTTC
15,TRBJ2-4,few,NA,TRBV28,CASSRQANGGNIQYF,TGTGCCAGCAGTCGACAGGCCAACGGGGGCAACATTCAGTACTTC
14,TRBJ2-1,NA,TRBD1,TRBV11-3,CASSPPGQANEQFF,TGTGCCAGCAGCCCCCCGGGACAGGCCAATGAGCAGTTCTTC
14,TRBJ2-1,NA,NA,TRBV7-2,CATQGAYAYNEQFF,TGTGCCACCCAAGGAGCGTATGCCTACAATGAGCAGTTCTTC
17,TRBJ2-2,NA,TRBD1,TRBV11-3,CASSLDQGQENTGELFF,TGTGCCAGCAGCTTAGACCAGGGACAGGAAAACACCGGGGAGCTGTTTTTT
14,TRBJ2-1,NA,TRBD2,TRBV4-3,CASSQHRLAREQFF,TGCGCCAGCAGCCAACATAGACTAGCTCGAGAGCAGTTCTTC
14,TRBJ2-2,once,NA,TRBV11-3,CASSPTRHTGELFF,TGTGCCAGCAGCCCTACACGCCACACCGGGGAGCTGTTTTTT
15,TRBJ2-1,NA,TRBD2,TRBV7-7,CASSPGVAGYNEQFF,TGTGCCAGCAGCCCCGGGGTAGCGGGGTACAATGAGCAGTTCTTC
15,TRBJ2-7,NA,NA,TRBV6-5,CASSSQARGGDEQYF,TGTGCCAGCAGTTCCCAAGCCAGGGGAGGAGACGAGCAGTACTTC
13,TRBJ2-1,NA,NA,TRBV19,CASSMGESNEQFF,TGTGCCAGTAGTATGGGGGAAAGCAATGAGCAGTTCTTC
17,TRBJ2-2,NA,NA,TRBV9,CASSRSRENRNTGELFF,TGTGCCAGCAGTCGGTCCAGGGAAAACCGAAACACCGGGGAGCTGTTTTTT
12,TRBJ2-5,NA,TRBD2,TRBV6-5,CAGGAGPGTQYF,TGTGCCGGCGGAGCGGGGCCCGGGACCCAGTACTTC
18,TRBJ2-1,NA,TRBD1,TRBV30,CAWWGRGLGKGRYNEQFF,TGTGCCTGGTGGGGCAGGGGGTTAGGTAAAGGCCGTTACAATGAGCAGTTCTTC
14,TRBJ2-3,few,TRBD2,TRBV6-4,CASGERGDTDTQYF,TGTGCCAGCGGGGAGCGGGGGGATACAGATACGCAGTATTTT
13,TRBJ1-1,NA,NA,TRBV4-2,CASSHRRTTEAFF,TGTGCCAGCAGCCACCGAAGAACAACTGAAGCTTTCTTT
15,TRBJ2-1,NA,TRBD2,TRBV19,CASSSRTSSYNEQFF,TGTGCCAGTAGTTCTCGGACTAGTTCCTACAATGAGCAGTTCTTC
14,TRBJ1-6,NA,NA,TRBV19,CASSTTIANSPLHF,TGTGCCAGTAGTACCACGATAGCAAATTCACCCCTCCACTTT
14,TRBJ1-1,NA,NA,TRBV19,CASRPPGGNTEAFF,TGTGCCAGTAGACCCCCCGGAGGAAACACTGAAGCTTTCTTT
11,TRBJ1-1,NA,NA,TRBV29-1,CSGTLNLVAFF,TGCAGCGGGACCCTAAATCTGGTAGCTTTCTTT
13,TRBJ1-6,NA,NA,TRBV5-1,CASRDDYNSPLHF,TGCGCCAGCCGGGACGACTATAATTCACCCCTCCACTTT